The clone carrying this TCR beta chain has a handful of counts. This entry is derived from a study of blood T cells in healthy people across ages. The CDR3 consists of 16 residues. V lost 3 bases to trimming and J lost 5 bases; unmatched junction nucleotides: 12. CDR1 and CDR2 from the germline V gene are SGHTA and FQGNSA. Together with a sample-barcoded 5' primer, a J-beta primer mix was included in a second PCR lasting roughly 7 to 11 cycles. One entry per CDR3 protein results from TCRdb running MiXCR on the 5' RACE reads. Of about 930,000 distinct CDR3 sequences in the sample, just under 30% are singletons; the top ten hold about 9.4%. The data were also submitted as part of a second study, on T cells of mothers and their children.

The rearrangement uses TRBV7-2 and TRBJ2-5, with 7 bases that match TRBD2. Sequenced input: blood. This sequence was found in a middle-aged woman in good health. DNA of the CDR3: TGTGCCAGCAGCTTGGGGGGGACTCTGTCCAAGGAGACCCAGTACTTC. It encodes CASSLGGTLSKETQYF.